This TCR beta chain was sequenced during a study of shared clonotypes between healthy human individuals. The study's findings and limits: Blood alone was sampled, and tissue repertoires likely differ. Clonotype sharing across donors was expected to vary with sequencing depth.

This clone showed up many times. What it binds is not known. The CDR3 loop spans 15 amino acids. Germline CDR1 reads MDHEN; CDR2 reads SYDVKM. With 6 bases removed from V and 2 bases from J, the gap between germline ends came to 13 bases. Sorted-subset replicate PCRs used approximately 190 ng of genomic DNA. This amount corresponded to about 29,000 T cell genomes. Data came from immunoSEQ multiplex PCR; TCRdb stores just in-frame clones and leaves some out. Found here are approximately 99,000 clones, around 68% of them singletons; the top ten hold more than 20%. The rearrangement links TRBV28 to TRBJ2-2; tentative D call: TRBD2 (6 bases). The receptor's source is a woman in her twenties or thirties in good health. The specimen sequenced was memory CD8+ T cells sorted from blood. Sample subset: CD45RO+ cells pooled with CCR7-negative TemRA cells. The CDR3 DNA reads TGTGCCAGCAGCATAGCGGAGCTAAACACCGGGGAGCTGTTTTTT. Translating it yields CASSIAELNTGELFF.